The following is a T cell receptor (beta chain) sequence with its context. Assay: immunoSEQ multiplex PCR; the TCRdb copy retains only in-frame clones and omits some. The sample holds 100,000 to 120,000 clones; about three quarters are singletons and the top ten take roughly 2%. This specimen belongs to a study of blood T cell repertoires in COVID-19. V lost 3 bases to trimming and J lost 7 bases; unmatched junction nucleotides: 14. The CDR3 contains 17 residues. Germline V CDR1 and CDR2: KGHSH, LQKENI. This chain links TRBV18 with TRBJ2-1; 8 bases are a match to TRBD1. What was sequenced was peripheral blood. The source of this sequence is a woman aged 40 to 50 with acute or convalescent COVID-19. CDR3 sequence: CASSPGYGTGARNEQFF. The CDR3 DNA reads TGTGCCAGCTCACCTGGCTACGGGACAGGTGCGAGAAATGAGCAGTTCTTC.